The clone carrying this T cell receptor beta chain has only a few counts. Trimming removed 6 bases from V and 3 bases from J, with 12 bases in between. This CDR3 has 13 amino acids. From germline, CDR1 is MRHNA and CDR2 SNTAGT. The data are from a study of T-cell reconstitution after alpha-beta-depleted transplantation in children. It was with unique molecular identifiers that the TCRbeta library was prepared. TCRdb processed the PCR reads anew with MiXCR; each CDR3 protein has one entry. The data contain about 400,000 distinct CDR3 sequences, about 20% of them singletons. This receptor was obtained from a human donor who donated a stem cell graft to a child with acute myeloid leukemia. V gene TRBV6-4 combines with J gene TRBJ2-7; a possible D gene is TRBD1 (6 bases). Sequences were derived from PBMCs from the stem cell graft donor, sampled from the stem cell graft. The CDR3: CASSRDTFYEQYF. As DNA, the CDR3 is TGTGCCAGCAGCCGGGACACCTTCTACGAGCAGTACTTC.